This TCR beta chain was captured in a study of cytomegalovirus exposure and HLA in healthy donors. Study results and limitations: Later findings reportedly placed an Asian-associated ancestry cluster below the approximately 650-donor mean for N-insertions.

Likely unrecorded immune exposures existed in these nominally healthy donors. Use of 60 Vbeta and 13 Jbeta primers characterized the PCR. This table comes from immunoSEQ multiplex PCR, and its TCRdb copy is limited to in-frame clones, with some not included. The table includes about 99,000 clones, roughly three quarters detected once. The CDR3 extends over 14 amino acids. V trimming: 5 bases; J trimming: 10 bases; junction bases outside the gene matches: 10. Germline V gene lookup returns CDR1 SNHLY and CDR2 FYNNEI. Comments on this clone: Antigen specificity is unknown.

The V call is TRBV2, the J call TRBJ2-1; 8 bases map to TRBD2. The sample comprised PBMCs. The TCR sequence derives from a male donor in good health and CMV-seropositive. DNA of the CDR3: TGTGCCAGCAGTTCAACGGGAGGGGTAGGGGAGCAGTTCTTC. Protein sequence: CASSSTGGVGEQFF. The full variable domain, completed using reference TRBV2 and TRBJ2-1, is EPEVTQTPSHQVTQMGQEVILRCVPISNHLYFYWYRQILGQKVEFLVSFYNNEISEKSEIFDDQFSVERPDGSNFTLKIRSTKLEDSAMYFCASSSTGGVGEQFFGPGTRLTVL.